What follows are 29 T cell receptor beta chains derived from one specimen sequenced in a study of shared clonotypes between healthy human individuals. Some clones are missing from TCRdb's copy, which holds only in-frame ones; the method was immunoSEQ multiplex PCR. The sample gives over a million clones, about 75% of which show up once; approximately 1.5% is in the top ten. Sample: memory CD4+ T cells sorted from blood. Indicated subset: CD45RA-negative fraction. The receptors stem from a man younger than 35 in good health.

This clone was seen a few times. CDR3 nucleotide sequence: TGTGCCAGCAGTGAAGGAGGGGCGTTCACTGAAGCTTTCTTT. Residues: CASSEGGAFTEAFF. The rearrangement uses TRBV6-1 and TRBJ1-1, with D possibly being TRBD1 (5 bases). In germline, CDR1 is MNHNS, CDR2 SASEGT. V lost 1 base and J 4 bases, leaving 10 bases between the germline ends. This CDR3 spans 14 amino acids.

The V call is TRBV28, the J call TRBJ1-5; TRBD1 matches at 7 bases. CDR3 length: 14 residues. The J segment lost 7 bases and the V segment lost 6 bases, leaving 9 bases of the junction unmatched. Germline CDR1 MDHEN, CDR2 SYDVKM. The CDR3 protein is CASRPTGLGQPQHF. The CDR3 bases are TGTGCCAGCAGACCGACAGGGCTGGGGCAGCCCCAGCATTTT.

DNA of the CDR3: TGTGCCAGCAGCCAAGTCTTGGGGGAAGGGGCCAACGTCCTGACTTTC. Its translation: CASSQVLGEGANVLTF. The chain joins TRBV14 to TRBJ2-6; possibly TRBD1 or TRBD2 for D (5 bases each). The CDR3 covers 16 residues. The germline CDR1 and CDR2 sequences are SGHDN and FVKESK. V was pared by 1 base and J by 4 bases, with 11 bases between.

The table lists this clone with a few counts. The CDR3 DNA reads as TGTGCCAGCAGCGCCGGCTACGGGCGCACAGATACGCAGTATTTT. This codes for CASSAGYGRTDTQYF. The genes are TRBV7-2 and TRBJ2-3, with D unclear. The V end lost 5 bases, the J end lost 1 base, and 13 bases lay between the germline ends. This CDR3 comprises 15 residues. Germline V lookup: CDR1 SGHTA, CDR2 FQGNSA.

The CDR3: CASSLGMMDTGELFF. The CDR3 DNA sequence: TGTGCCAGCAGCTTAGGTATGATGGACACCGGGGAGCTGTTTTTT. The chain carries TRBV7-9 and TRBJ2-2; D remains unclear. Germline V lookup: CDR1 SEHNR, CDR2 FQNEAQ (reference sequence). The CDR3 runs 15 residues. The ends were cut back, 1 base at V and 3 bases at J, with 9 bases in the middle. Variable domain in full (rest from reference TRBV7-9 and TRBJ2-2): DTGVSQNPRHKITKRGQNVTFRCDPISEHNRLYWYRQTLGQGPEFLTYFQNEAQLEKSRLLSDRFSAERPKGSFSTLEIQRTEQGDSAMYLCASSLGMMDTGELFFGEGSRLTVL.

The chain carries TRBV5-1 and TRBJ1-6; 7 positions agree with TRBD1. From germline, CDR1 is SGHRS and CDR2 YFSETQ. The CDR3 is 14 residues long. Unmatched junction bases numbered 3, after V lost 2 bases and J lost 7 bases. CDR3 protein: CASSFEGQNSPLHF. The CDR3 DNA reads as TGCGCCAGCAGCTTCGAGGGACAGAATTCACCCCTCCACTTT.

This clone has only one observation. The chain uses TRBV19 and TRBJ2-7, with TRBD1 matching 9 bases. CDR3 length: 17 residues. Losses at the gene ends were 5 bases for V and 0 bases for J; bases not matched to a gene: 11. Germline CDR1 is LNHDA and CDR2 is SQIVND (reference sequence). The CDR3 DNA follows: TGTGCCAGTAGTGCCCGGACAGGGGCCTCCCTCTCCTACGAGCAGTACTTC. The encoded protein is CASSARTGASLSYEQYF. Based on the CDR3 plus reference TRBV19 and TRBJ2-7, the full variable domain is DGGITQSPKYLFRKEGQNVTLSCEQNLNHDAMYWYRQDPGQGLRLIYYSQIVNDFQKGDIAEGYSVSREKKESFPLTVTSAQKNPTAFYLCASSARTGASLSYEQYFGPGTRLTVT.

The chain recombines TRBV6-5 with TRBJ2-1; 8 nucleotides line up with TRBD2. CDR1 MNHEY and CDR2 SVGAGI come from the germline V gene. V shed 2 bases and J 6 bases; nucleotides not matched to a gene: 6. This CDR3 is 15 amino acids long. The DNA for the CDR3 is TGTGCCAGCAGTTACGGGACTAGTGTTCTCAATGAGCAGTTCTTC. It codes for CASSYGTSVLNEQFF.

The genes are TRBV10-3 and TRBJ2-5; D might be TRBD1 or TRBD2, each matching 6 bases. This CDR3 has 15 amino acids. V lost 0 bases to trimming and J lost 5 bases, with 13 bases between them. The germline CDR1 and CDR2 sequences are ENHRY and SYGVKD. The CDR3 region is CAISESFFGGETQYF. Written as DNA, the CDR3 is TGTGCCATCAGTGAGTCGTTCTTCGGGGGCGAGACCCAGTACTTC.

This rearrangement joins TRBV5-1 to TRBJ2-1; 9 nucleotides line up with TRBD2. The junction had 6 bases not matched to a gene; V was cut back by 0 bases and J by 8 bases. The CDR3 extends over 15 amino acids. Germline V gives CDR1 SGHRS, CDR2 YFSETQ. The CDR3 is CASSLDLAGIYEQFF. CDR3 DNA: TGCGCCAGCAGCTTGGACCTAGCGGGGATCTATGAGCAGTTCTTC.

Only a few counts were recorded for this clone. The V gene is TRBV27, the J gene TRBJ2-7, with D possibly being TRBD2 (6 bases). CDR3 size: 15 residues. CDR1 MNHEY and CDR2 SMNVEV come from the germline V gene (reference sequence). V lost 2 bases, J lost 4 bases, and 15 bases lay in between. The CDR3 reads CASSLVLGEVYEQYF. CDR3 coding DNA: TGTGCCAGCAGTTTAGTGCTGGGGGAGGTGTACGAGCAGTACTTC.

The CDR3: CASSLMTENSPLHF. The CDR3 DNA follows: TGCGCCAGCAGCTTGATGACCGAAAATTCACCCCTCCACTTT. The chain employs TRBV5-1 and TRBJ1-6; no clear D. The V gene's germline CDR1 is SGHRS and CDR2 YFSETQ. V lost 1 base and J lost 7, with 9 bases in between. This CDR3 contains 14 residues.

The rearrangement uses TRBV5-4 and TRBJ2-7, with D possibly TRBD2 on 6 matching bases. Germline assignment: CDR1 SGHNT and CDR2 YYREEE (reference sequence). V was cut by 4 bases and J by 1 base, with 12 bases left in between. The CDR3 spans 14 residues. CDR3 protein: CASSPDGTSYEQYF. The CDR3 DNA reads TGTGCCAGCAGCCCCGACGGGACTTCCTACGAGCAGTACTTC.

This sequence joins TRBV18 and TRBJ1-3; the D is unclear. CDR3 length: 16 amino acids. V dropped 3 bases and J dropped 0 bases, with 12 bases sitting between them. The V gene's germline CDR1 is KGHSH and CDR2 LQKENI. DNA of the CDR3: TGTGCCAGCTCACCCCGACTCGAGTCCTCTGGAAACACCATATATTTT. This gives the protein CASSPRLESSGNTIYF.

This clone occurred a few times. The chain employs TRBV5-1 and TRBJ2-3; D remains ambiguous. CDR3 size: 15 residues. V shed 0 bases and J shed 6 bases, with 14 bases lying between them. The germline V gene has CDR1 SGHRS and CDR2 YFSETQ. CDR3 bases: TGCGCCAGCAGCTTGGATGTGGGGTCGGCCGATACGCAGTATTTT. Its translation: CASSLDVGSADTQYF.

This clone has just one count. The V gene is TRBV4-3, the J gene TRBJ2-7; D remains ambiguous. Germline V gives CDR1 LGHNA, CDR2 YSLEER. The V end was cut by 1 base, the J end by 5 bases, with 15 bases between. CDR3 size: 15 residues. The CDR3 region is CASSQVNSLANEQYF. CDR3 coding DNA: TGCGCCAGCAGCCAAGTTAACAGTCTCGCGAACGAGCAGTACTTC.

The chain recombines TRBV7-2 with TRBJ2-3; 7 bases align to TRBD2. The V segment lost 4 bases and the J segment 11 bases; nucleotides outside the gene matches: 3. The CDR3 has 11 amino acids. Looked up from germline, CDR1 is SGHTA and CDR2 is FQGNSA. As DNA, the CDR3 is TGTGCCAGCAGCTCCCGGACTAGGCAGTATTTT. As protein: CASSSRTRQYF. The whole variable domain, remainder taken from reference TRBV7-2 and TRBJ2-3, is GAGVSQSPSNKVTEKGKDVELRCDPISGHTALYWYRQSLGQGLEFLIYFQGNSAPDKSGLPSDRFSAERTGGSVSTLTIQRTQQEDSAVYLCASSSRTRQYFGPGTRLTVL.

This chain links TRBV5-4 with TRBJ1-6; the D gene is possibly TRBD1 (5 bases). V lost 3 bases and J lost 7, with 14 bases in between. Germline CDR1 reads SGHNT; CDR2 reads YYREEE (reference sequence). The CDR3 has 15 amino acids. The CDR3 here is CASSSGTTGNSPLHF. Written as DNA, the CDR3 is TGTGCCAGCAGCTCAGGGACGACCGGAAATTCACCCCTCCACTTT.

This clone was counted a single time. The gene calls are TRBV4-3 and TRBJ1-4; D gene ambiguous. The CDR3 contains 15 residues. V was clipped by 0 bases and J by 7 bases, with 12 bases between them. Germline V gene sequence: CDR1 LGHNA, CDR2 YSLEER. CDR3 coding DNA: TGCGCCAGCAGCCAAGAGACCGGGAGGGTTGAAAAACTGTTTTTT. This gives the protein CASSQETGRVEKLFF.

The genes are TRBV7-2 and TRBJ1-2; possibly TRBD1 for D (5 bases). The germline V and J ends were trimmed by 0 bases and 7 bases, with 15 bases remaining between them. Looked up from germline, CDR1 is SGHTA and CDR2 is FQGNSA. CDR3 length equals 15 residues. The CDR3 is CASSLASAGRSGYTF. Here the CDR3 DNA reads TGTGCCAGCAGCTTAGCGTCGGCAGGGAGGTCTGGCTACACCTTC.

This chain uses TRBV25-1 with TRBJ1-2; possibly TRBD1 for D (5 bases). The V gene's germline CDR1 is MGHDK and CDR2 SYGVNS. The CDR3 has 14 amino acids. V lost 2 bases, J lost 4 bases, and 11 bases lay in between. CDR3 in DNA: TGTGCCAGCAGTGAAGGTCAGGGTACCTATGGCTACACCTTC. It codes for CASSEGQGTYGYTF.

The chain joins TRBV5-1 to TRBJ1-6, with D hard to call. V lost 2 bases and J 7 bases, leaving 10 bases between the germline ends. Germline V CDR1 and CDR2: SGHRS, YFSETQ. The CDR3 spans 14 residues. The CDR3 DNA reads as TGCGCCAGCAGCTTTGGCGGAACCAATTCACCCCTCCACTTT. Translating gives CASSFGGTNSPLHF.

The CDR3 here is CAWRQYQETQYF. CDR3 sequence (DNA): TGTGCCTGGAGGCAGTACCAAGAGACCCAGTACTTC. J is TRBJ2-5 and V is TRBV30; D is undetermined. Germline CDR1 is GTSNPN and CDR2 is SVGIG (reference sequence). V was pared by 3 bases and J by 0 bases, with 5 bases between. The CDR3 extends over 12 amino acids.

The rearrangement links TRBV6-1 to TRBJ2-7; TRBD1 is a possible D gene (6 bases). CDR1 is MNHNS and CDR2 is SASEGT in the germline V gene. The CDR3 sequence is 16 residues long. V lost 1 base to trimming and J lost 2 bases, with 15 bases between them. CDR3 region: CASSEEVRGITYEQYF. The CDR3 nucleotides read TGTGCCAGCAGTGAAGAGGTCAGGGGAATAACCTACGAGCAGTACTTC.

This clone has only a few counts. The V and J genes are TRBV27 and TRBJ2-7; D tentatively fits TRBD1 or TRBD2 (5 bases each). This CDR3 comprises 15 residues. CDR1 MNHEY and CDR2 SMNVEV come from the germline V gene (reference sequence). Trimming stripped 6 bases from V and 4 bases from J, with 19 bases between. CDR3 bases: TGTGCCAGCAGACGAGGGACCGATTCGCGGTACGAGCAGTACTTC. Protein: CASRRGTDSRYEQYF.

As concerns this clone: One base separates it from a far larger clone, so it is likely a read error. The gene calls are TRBV6-6 and TRBJ1-1, with 8 bases identical to TRBD1. This CDR3 has 15 amino acids. Germline V gives CDR1 MNHNY, CDR2 SVGAGI (reference sequence). Trimming removed 0 bases from V and 1 base from J; junction bases left unmatched: 1. Here the CDR3 reads CASSYSGTGNTEAFF. The DNA for the CDR3 is TGTGCCAGCAGTTACTCCGGGACAGGGAACACTGAAGCTTTCTTT.

The V gene is TRBV28, the J gene TRBJ2-7; 12 bases map to TRBD2. CDR1 and CDR2 from the germline V gene are MDHEN and SYDVKM. The CDR3 is made up of 16 amino acids. Trimming removed 3 bases from V and 4 bases from J; junction bases left unmatched: 7. CDR3 loop: CASSFTLAGGVYEQYF. Here the CDR3 DNA reads TGTGCCAGCAGTTTCACTCTAGCGGGGGGGGTTTACGAGCAGTACTTC.

Note on this clone: Additional DNA sequences in this sample encode the identical CDR3. This chain connects TRBV30 to TRBJ2-7; 10 positions match TRBD1. Germline assignment: CDR1 GTSNPN and CDR2 SVGIG (reference sequence). The CDR3 has 12 residues. The trim removed 2 bases at V and 6 bases at J, leaving 1 base unmatched. CDR3 protein: CAWSRQGAEQYF. The CDR3 region has the DNA TGTGCCTGGAGTCGACAGGGGGCCGAGCAGTACTTC.

The J gene is TRBJ2-1, the V gene TRBV15; no clear D gene. Germline V gene lookup returns CDR1 LNHNV and CDR2 YYDKDF (reference sequence). Trimming pared 7 bases from V and 5 bases from J, leaving 9 bases between. This CDR3 is built from 12 residues. The CDR3 DNA reads as TGTGCCACCAATGACCGGGACAATGAGCAGTTCTTC. This gives the protein CATNDRDNEQFF.